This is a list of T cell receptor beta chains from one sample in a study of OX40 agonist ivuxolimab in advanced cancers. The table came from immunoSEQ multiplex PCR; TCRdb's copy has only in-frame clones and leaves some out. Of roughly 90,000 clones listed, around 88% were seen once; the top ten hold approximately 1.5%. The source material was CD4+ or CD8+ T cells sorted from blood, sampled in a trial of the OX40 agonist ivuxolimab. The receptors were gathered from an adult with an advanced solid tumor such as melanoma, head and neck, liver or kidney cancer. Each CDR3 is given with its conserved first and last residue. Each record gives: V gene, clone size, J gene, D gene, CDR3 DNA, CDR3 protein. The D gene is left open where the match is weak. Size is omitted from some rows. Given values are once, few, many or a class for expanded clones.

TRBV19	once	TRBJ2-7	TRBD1	TGTGCCAGCAGGGGGAATGCCTACGAGCAGTACTTC	CASRGNAYEQYF
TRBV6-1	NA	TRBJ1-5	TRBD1	TGTGCCAGCAGTGGGGACAGGGGGCAAGATCAGCCCCAGCATTTT	CASSGDRGQDQPQHF
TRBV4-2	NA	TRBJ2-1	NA	TGTGCCAGCAGCCAAGTTTTGGGACCTGGGGATGAGCAGTTCTTC	CASSQVLGPGDEQFF
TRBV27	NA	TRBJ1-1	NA	TGTGCCAGCAGATCTCAAGACGGGAGTGGAGGGTACACTGAAGCTTTCTTT	CASRSQDGSGGYTEAFF
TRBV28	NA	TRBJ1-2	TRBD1	TGTGCCAGCAGCGGACAGGTTGGCTACACCTTC	CASSGQVGYTF
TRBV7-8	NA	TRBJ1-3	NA	TGTGCCAGCAGCTTAAACCTGCAGCACTCTGGAAACACCATATATTTT	CASSLNLQHSGNTIYF
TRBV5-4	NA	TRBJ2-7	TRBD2	TGTGCCAGCAGCCTAGCGGGGGAAGAATACGAGCAGTACTTC	CASSLAGEEYEQYF
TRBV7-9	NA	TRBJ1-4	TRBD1	TGTGCCAGCAGCTCCGGACAGGGGGCGATACATGAAAAACTGTTTTTT	CASSSGQGAIHEKLFF
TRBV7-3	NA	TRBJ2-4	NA	TGTGCCAGCAGCTTTAACGCCCAGAGCATTCAGTACTTC	CASSFNAQSIQYF
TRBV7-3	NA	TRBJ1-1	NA	TGTGCCAGCAGCTTATTCCCAGTAAGGAACACTGAAGCTTTCTTT	CASSLFPVRNTEAFF
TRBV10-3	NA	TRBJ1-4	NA	TGTGCCATAGGTTCGGGACTGGATGAAAAACTGTTTTTT	CAIGSGLDEKLFF
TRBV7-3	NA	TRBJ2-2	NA	TGTGCCAGCAGCTTAAGCCCCGGGATCACCGGGGAGCTGTTTTTT	CASSLSPGITGELFF
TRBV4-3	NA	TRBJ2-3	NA	TGCGCCAGCAGCCATGCAGGGACTGCAGATACGCAGTATTTT	CASSHAGTADTQYF
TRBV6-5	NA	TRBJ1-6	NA	TGTGCCAGCAGGTCCGGTAGACAATCACCCCTCCACTTT	CASRSGRQSPLHF
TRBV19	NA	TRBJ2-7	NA	TGTGCCAGTAGCCTCCGGGACGGTCCCTACGAGCAGTACTTC	CASSLRDGPYEQYF
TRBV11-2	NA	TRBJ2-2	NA	TGTGCCAGCAGCGTACAGGGCTCGAACACCGGGGAGCTGTTTTTT	CASSVQGSNTGELFF
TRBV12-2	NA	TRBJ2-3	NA	TGTGCAAGTCGCTTTGAATTGGCTAGCGGGAGGGCCGAAGATACGCAGTATTTT	CASRFELASGRAEDTQYF